Given below is one T cell receptor beta chain in context. Its matching antigen is unknown. This record belongs to a study of shared clonotypes between healthy human individuals. The assay was run at deep level. Clones were read by immunoSEQ multiplex PCR, and TCRdb kept only the in-frame ones, dropping some. The repertoire holds about half a million clones, with about four fifths as singletons. Overall study results and limits: It was anticipated that sequencing depth would influence how many clonotypes donors shared.

The sequencing input was PBMCs. The TCR was taken from a middle-aged woman in good health. Some clones in this sample may be carry-over from other donors' samples.

CDR3 region: CASSQITSGRDSTDTQYF. CDR3 DNA: TGCGCCAGCAGCCAAATAACTAGCGGGAGGGATAGCACAGATACGCAGTATTTT. This chain joins TRBV4-1 and TRBJ2-3; 13 bases agree with TRBD2. Per the germline V gene, CDR1 is MGHRA and CDR2 is YSYEKL. V was clipped by 2 bases and J by 0 bases; unmatched bases: 5. The CDR3 has 18 residues.